These 19 T cell receptor beta chains share one sample of origin, sequenced in a study of T-cell reconstitution after alpha-beta-depleted transplantation in children (dated by TCRdb to about 2016). Library generation was performed with PCR. Sequenced using an Illumina HiSeq 2500. TCR library preparation used molecular barcoding, with unique molecular identifiers applied to normalize quantification of the TCRbeta repertoire. TCRdb reprocessed the public reads (quality trimming at Q25 with fastp, clone calling with MiXCR) and kept in-frame beta chains. Each entry merges the rows of one CDR3 protein and shows their most common DNA and genes. The sample has more than 550,000 distinct CDR3 sequences on record, 8% to 11% of them singletons. Around 4% of the sample is in the top ten clones. Sequencing used PBMCs from the stem cell graft donor, obtained from the stem cell graft. Receptors originate from a human donor who donated a stem cell graft to a child with acute myeloid leukemia.

At least ten counts were recorded for this clonotype. The rearrangement uses TRBV6-1 and TRBJ2-7; maybe TRBD1 (5 bases). Germline V gene data show CDR1 as MNHNS and CDR2 as SASEGT. This CDR3 comprises 15 residues. Trimming stripped 6 bases from V and 1 base from J, with 16 bases between. For the CDR3, the DNA is TGTGCCAGCAGCCGACCCTCGACAGCTTCCTACGAGCAGTACTTC. It codes for CASSRPSTASYEQYF.

This chain connects TRBV2 to TRBJ2-1; D is unclear. This CDR3 spans 17 amino acids. Trimming stripped 0 bases from V and 0 bases from J, with 12 bases between. CDR1 and CDR2 (germline): SNHLY, FYNNEI. The CDR3 DNA reads as TGTGCCAGCAGTGAAGCACGAGGACCTAGCTCCTACAATGAGCAGTTCTTC. Translated, it gives CASSEARGPSSYNEQFF.

This clonotype was seen many times. The DNA for the CDR3 is TGCGCCAGCAGCCAAGAGGAGCGGGCGGCTGTTCATGGCTACACCTTC. Translating it yields CASSQEERAAVHGYTF. This rearrangement joins TRBV4-3 to TRBJ1-2; D is unresolved. This CDR3 is 16 amino acids long. The V and J ends lost 0 bases and 6 bases respectively, with 17 bases between them. CDR1 LGHNA and CDR2 YSLEER come from the germline V gene.

This clonotype has a handful of counts. The rearrangement uses TRBV11-1 and TRBJ1-1, with TRBD1 as a possible D gene (6 bases). Between the trimmed V and J ends, which lost 4 bases and 8 bases, there was a span of 17 bases. The CDR3 covers 14 residues. In germline, CDR1 is SGHAT, CDR2 FQDESV (reference sequence). The CDR3 bases are TGTGCCAGCAGCTCCTATACAGGGTATCCGGAAGCTTTCTTT. The encoded protein is CASSSYTGYPEAFF.

The V gene is TRBV9, the J gene TRBJ1-5, with 9 bases fitting TRBD1. V lost 4 bases and J lost 3; bases outside the gene matches: 14. The germline V gene encodes CDR1 SGDLS and CDR2 YYNGEE. The CDR3 covers 18 residues. In nucleotides, the CDR3 is TGTGCCAGCAGCTTCGACAGGGGGGGTGTTTTGGACAATCAGCCCCAGCATTTT. Its protein is CASSFDRGGVLDNQPQHF.

This clonotype was counted ten times or more. The V call is TRBV2, the J call TRBJ2-5; a weak D match, TRBD2 (6 bases). The CDR3 is 15 amino acids. V was pared by 0 bases and J by 5 bases, with 13 bases between. Germline V lookup: CDR1 SNHLY, CDR2 FYNNEI. CDR3 protein: CASSEARGRSETQYF. CDR3 nucleotide sequence: TGTGCCAGCAGTGAAGCGCGGGGACGATCGGAGACCCAGTACTTC.

The sample holds a few counts of this clonotype. The V call is TRBV7-9, the J call TRBJ2-3; no definite D call. V was trimmed by 5 bases and J by 6 bases, leaving 12 bases between them. Germline-derived CDR1 and CDR2 are SEHNR and FQNEAQ (reference sequence). The CDR3 is 13 residues long. CDR3: CASSGYSLDTQYF. The CDR3 nucleotides read TGTGCCAGCAGCGGTTATAGTCTGGATACGCAGTATTTT.

V is TRBV24-1 and J is TRBJ2-1; 8 bases match TRBD2. Germline values: CDR1 KGHDR, CDR2 SFDVKD. The CDR3 runs 14 residues. V trimming: 4 bases; J trimming: 12 bases; junction bases outside the gene matches: 10. The CDR3 bases are TGTGCCACCAGTGAGGCTGCCGGGGGGGAATGGCAGTTCTTC. This encodes CATSEAAGGEWQFF.

In this sample, this clonotype turned up many times. The rearrangement uses TRBV5-1 and TRBJ1-1; possibly TRBD1 for D (5 bases). Per germline, CDR1 SGHRS and CDR2 YFSETQ. V shed 2 bases and J shed 4 bases, with 15 bases lying between them. The CDR3 loop spans 15 amino acids. CDR3: CASSLSRQLGTEAFF. The CDR3 DNA follows: TGCGCCAGCAGCTTAAGCCGACAGCTGGGCACTGAAGCTTTCTTT.

The sample holds many counts of this clonotype. The V gene is TRBV5-1, the J gene TRBJ2-1, with 9 bases aligning to TRBD1. Germline V CDR1 and CDR2: SGHRS, YFSETQ. The V segment lost 0 bases and the J segment 5 bases; nucleotides outside the gene matches: 3. This CDR3 is 15 amino acids long. The CDR3 loop reads CASSLGQGVHNEQFF. CDR3 DNA: TGCGCCAGCAGCTTGGGACAGGGGGTCCACAATGAGCAGTTCTTC.

This clonotype was recorded at least ten times. The chain recombines TRBV6-1 with TRBJ1-5; D remains ambiguous. Germline V CDR1 and CDR2: MNHNS, SASEGT. CDR3 length: 13 amino acids. V was pared by 9 bases and J by 2 bases, with 11 bases between. CDR3 loop: CASQITRNQPQHF. CDR3 sequence (DNA): TGTGCCAGTCAAATAACTCGCAATCAGCCCCAGCATTTT.

J is TRBJ2-7 and V is TRBV20-1, with 10 bases aligning to TRBD1. Germline lookup yields CDR1 DFQATT and CDR2 SNEGSKA (reference sequence). This CDR3 spans 18 amino acids. V lost 1 base, J lost 2 bases, and 14 bases stayed unmatched. CDR3 coding DNA: TGCAGTGCTAGAGGCGGGACAGGGGCACTAGCTGATGCCTACGAGCAGTACTTC. This gives the protein CSARGGTGALADAYEQYF.

On this clonotype: Being one base from a much bigger clone, this may be a read error. This chain joins TRBV12-3 or TRBV12-4 and TRBJ2-2; D perhaps matches TRBD1 (6 bases). The length of the CDR3 is 13 residues. The CDR3 nucleotides read TGTGCCAGCATTGGACAGAACACCGGGGAGCTGTATTTT. Translating it yields CASIGQNTGELYF.

This clonotype was recorded a few times. V usage is TRBV7-2 and J usage is TRBJ2-3; 7 bases fit TRBD2. With V trimmed by 5 bases and J by 4 bases, 9 bases remained unmatched. Germline values: CDR1 SGHTA, CDR2 FQGNSA. The CDR3 sequence is 15 residues long. Written as DNA, the CDR3 is TGTGCCAGCAGCCTCAGCGGGAATCGGGCAGATACGCAGTATTTT. It translates to CASSLSGNRADTQYF.

This clonotype has a count of ten or more. The chain recombines TRBV28 with TRBJ2-2; no reliable D call. The germline V gene has CDR1 MDHEN and CDR2 SYDVKM. V was trimmed by 8 bases and J by 0 bases, leaving 10 bases between them. This CDR3 has 14 amino acids. The CDR3 loop reads CASVRASNTGELFF. CDR3 DNA: TGTGCCAGCGTCCGGGCCTCGAACACCGGGGAGCTGTTTTTT.

The V gene is TRBV7-8, the J gene TRBJ2-7; 10 bases map to TRBD2. The CDR3 is 15 amino acids. CDR1 is SGHVS, CDR2 FQNEAQ, per germline. Losses at the gene ends were 6 bases for V and 3 bases for J; bases not matched to a gene: 8. CDR3 sequence reads: CASSRKASGSYEQYF. CDR3 nucleotides: TGTGCCAGCAGTCGTAAAGCTAGCGGGAGCTACGAGCAGTACTTC.

This clonotype occurred a few times. The CDR3 loop is CSARPQSGTIYEQYF. CDR3 in DNA: TGCAGTGCCCGCCCCCAAAGCGGGACTATCTACGAGCAGTACTTC. This chain joins TRBV20-1 and TRBJ2-7; the match to TRBD2 covers 7 bases. Unmatched junction bases numbered 14, after V lost 6 bases and J lost 3 bases. The CDR3 contains 15 residues. Germline values: CDR1 DFQATT, CDR2 SNEGSKA (reference sequence).

This clonotype occurred a few times. The chain couples TRBV30 to TRBJ2-7; D may match TRBD1 or TRBD2 (5 bases each). Germline V gene lookup returns CDR1 GTSNPN and CDR2 SVGIG (reference sequence). CDR3 size: 14 residues. Trimming removed 3 bases from V and 2 bases from J, with 14 bases in between. CDR3 region: CAWSGASAAYEQYF. Written as DNA, the CDR3 is TGTGCCTGGAGCGGGGCCTCAGCCGCCTACGAGCAGTACTTC.

The chain employs TRBV5-5 and TRBJ2-7, with D uncertain. Trimming pared 4 bases from V and 2 bases from J, leaving 10 bases between. CDR1 is SGHKS, CDR2 YYEKEE, per germline (reference sequence). CDR3 length: 13 residues. In DNA form, the CDR3 reads TGTGCCAGCAGCAGTGAAGGGCCCTACGAGCAGTACTTC. Translation gives CASSSEGPYEQYF.